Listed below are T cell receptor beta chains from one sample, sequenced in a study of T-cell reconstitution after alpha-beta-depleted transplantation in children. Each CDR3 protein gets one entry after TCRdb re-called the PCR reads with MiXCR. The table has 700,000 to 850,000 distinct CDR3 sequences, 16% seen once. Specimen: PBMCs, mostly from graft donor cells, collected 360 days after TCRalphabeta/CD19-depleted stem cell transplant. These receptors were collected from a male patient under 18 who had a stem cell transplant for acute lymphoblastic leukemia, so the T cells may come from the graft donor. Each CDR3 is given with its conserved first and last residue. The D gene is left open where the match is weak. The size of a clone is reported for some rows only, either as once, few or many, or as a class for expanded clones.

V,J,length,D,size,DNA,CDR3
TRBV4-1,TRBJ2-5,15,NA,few,TGCGCCAGCAGCCAGGTGGATAGCCGATGGGAGACCCAGTACTTC,CASSQVDSRWETQYF
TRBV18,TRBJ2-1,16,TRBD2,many,TGTGCCAGCTCACCACGGGGGACTAGCTGGTCTGGTGAGCAGTTCTTC,CASSPRGTSWSGEQFF
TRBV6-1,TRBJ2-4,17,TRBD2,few,TGTGCCAGCAGGCTAGCGGGGTTAGTTGGGGCCAAAAACATTCAGTACTTC,CASRLAGLVGAKNIQYF
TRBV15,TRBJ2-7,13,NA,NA,TGTGCCACCAGCGGTACTAGACTGTTCGAGCAGTACTTC,CATSGTRLFEQYF
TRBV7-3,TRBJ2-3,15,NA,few,TGTGCCAGCAGCTTATCGGGTCTTCAGGGGGATACGCAGTATTTT,CASSLSGLQGDTQYF
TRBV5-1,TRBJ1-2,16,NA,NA,TGCGCCAGCAGCTTGGCGCAGGGATCCAAGTTCTATGGCTACACCTTC,CASSLAQGSKFYGYTF
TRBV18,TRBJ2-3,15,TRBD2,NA,TGTGCCAGCTCCCCCCCGGGGGGGTGGCCAGATACGCAGTATTTT,CASSPPGGWPDTQYF
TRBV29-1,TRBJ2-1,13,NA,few,TGCAGCGCCGGAAGTAGACTACACAATGAGCAGTTCTTC,CSAGSRLHNEQFF
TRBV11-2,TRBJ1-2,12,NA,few,TGTGCCAGCAGCCCCGCGTCACGCGGCTACACCTTC,CASSPASRGYTF
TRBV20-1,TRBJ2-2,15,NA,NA,TGCAGTGCTAGAGATCCCCGACAGGATACCGGGGAGCTGTTTTTT,CSARDPRQDTGELFF
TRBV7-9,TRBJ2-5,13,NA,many,TGTGCCAGCAGCTCAACTATACAAGAGACCCAGTACTTC,CASSSTIQETQYF
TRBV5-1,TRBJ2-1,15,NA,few,TGCGCCAGCAGCTTCCGGGATCTTCCCTACAATGAGCAGTTCTTC,CASSFRDLPYNEQFF
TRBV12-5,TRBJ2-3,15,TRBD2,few,TGTGCTAGTGGTTTGGTACCACGGGACTATGATACGCAGTATTTT,CASGLVPRDYDTQYF
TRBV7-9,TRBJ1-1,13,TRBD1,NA,TGTGCCAGCAACCAGGGGGAATCCACTGAAGCTTTCTTT,CASNQGESTEAFF
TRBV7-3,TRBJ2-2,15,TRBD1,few,TGTGCCAGCAGGTCACAGGGGTATGGCACCGGGGAGCTGTTTTTT,CASRSQGYGTGELFF
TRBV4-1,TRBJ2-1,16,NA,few,TGCGCCAGCAGCCAAGATGGGAGCCTAAGTGATGATGAGCAGTTCTTC,CASSQDGSLSDDEQFF
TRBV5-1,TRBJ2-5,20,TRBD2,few,TGCGCCAGCAGCTCAGGACTAGCGGGCGTGATGCCGATATCGCAAGAGACCCAGTACTTC,CASSSGLAGVMPISQETQYF
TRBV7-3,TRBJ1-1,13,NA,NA,TGTGCCAGCAGCTTAGCGGGACCGGGTGAAGCTTTCTTT,CASSLAGPGEAFF
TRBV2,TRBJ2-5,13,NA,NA,TGTGCCAGCAGAGCTTTGGCCCCAGAGACCCAGTACTTC,CASRALAPETQYF
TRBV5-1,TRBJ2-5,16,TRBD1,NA,TGCGCCAGCAGCTTGGTCCCACAGGGGGGTCAAGAGACCCAGTACTTC,CASSLVPQGGQETQYF
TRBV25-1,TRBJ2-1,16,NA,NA,TGTGCCAGCAGTGAAGGGACTGGGGGGAATCCTAATGAGCAGTTCTTC,CASSEGTGGNPNEQFF
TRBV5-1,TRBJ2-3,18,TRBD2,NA,TGCGCCAGCAGCTCGGGACTAGCGGGAGGGCCCGTAGCAGATACGCAGTATTTT,CASSSGLAGGPVADTQYF
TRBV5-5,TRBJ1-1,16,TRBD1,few,TGTGCCAGCAGCTCCGGGACAGGGAGGGTGAACACTGAAGCTTTCTTT,CASSSGTGRVNTEAFF
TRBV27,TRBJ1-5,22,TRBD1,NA,TGTGCCAGCAGTTTTTCCTACAGGGGTTTTTTTTCGGGGGCCCCTAGCAATCAGCCCCAGCATTTT,CASSFSYRGFFSGAPSNQPQHF
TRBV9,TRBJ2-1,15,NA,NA,TGTGCCAGCAGCGTACGTAGACTAGGGCTCGGTGAGCAGTTCTTC,CASSVRRLGLGEQFF
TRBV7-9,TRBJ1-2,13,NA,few,TGTGCCAGCAGCTTAGTAGAGTTCTATGGCTACACCTTC,CASSLVEFYGYTF
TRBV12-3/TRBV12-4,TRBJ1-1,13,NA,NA,TGTGCCAGCAACAGGATGTTTAACACTGAAGCTTTCTTT,CASNRMFNTEAFF
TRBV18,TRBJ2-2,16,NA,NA,TGTGCCAGCTCACCCCACTTGGGACGATTCACCGGGGAGCTGTTTTTT,CASSPHLGRFTGELFF
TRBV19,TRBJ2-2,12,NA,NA,TGTGCCAGTAGTGGGAGGACCGGGGAGCTGTTTTTT,CASSGRTGELFF
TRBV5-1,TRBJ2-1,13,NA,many,TGCGCCAGCAGCTTGGCTGTGTGGGATGAGCAGTTCTTC,CASSLAVWDEQFF
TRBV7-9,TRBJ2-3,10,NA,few,TGTGCCCAGGTCGCAGATACGCAGTATTTT,CAQVADTQYF
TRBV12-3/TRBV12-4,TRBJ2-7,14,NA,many,TGTGCCAGCAGTCAGGTCGGGAGCTCCTACGAGCAGTACTTC,CASSQVGSSYEQYF
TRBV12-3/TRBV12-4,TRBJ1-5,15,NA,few,TGTGCCAGCAGTTTTAGGGGGAATAGCAATCAGCCCCAGCATTTT,CASSFRGNSNQPQHF
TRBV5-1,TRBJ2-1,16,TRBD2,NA,TGCGCCAGCAGCGAGCTAGCGGGCTTCTCCTACAATGAGCAGTTCTTC,CASSELAGFSYNEQFF
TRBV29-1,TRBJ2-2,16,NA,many,TGCAGCGTTGCACACGCCAGGGGACGGGGGACCGGGGAGCTGTTTTTT,CSVAHARGRGTGELFF
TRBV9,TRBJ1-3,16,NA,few,TGTGCCAGCAGCGCTTTAAGCCGTTACTCTGGAAACACCATATATTTT,CASSALSRYSGNTIYF
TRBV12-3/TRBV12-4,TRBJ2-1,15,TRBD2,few,TGTGCCAGCAGTTTCGGACTAGCGACCTACAATGAGCAGTTCTTC,CASSFGLATYNEQFF
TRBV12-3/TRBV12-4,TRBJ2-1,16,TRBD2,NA,TGTGCCAGCAACCCTCGCGGAGCGGGAGGGCCAAATGAGCAGTTCTTC,CASNPRGAGGPNEQFF
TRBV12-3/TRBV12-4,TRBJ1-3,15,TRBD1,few,TGTGCCAGCAGTCTATGGACAGGCCTCGGGAACACCATATATTTT,CASSLWTGLGNTIYF
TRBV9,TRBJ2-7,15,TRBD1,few,TGTGCCAGCAGCGTAGAGCCAGGGGGCATATACGAGCAGTACTTC,CASSVEPGGIYEQYF
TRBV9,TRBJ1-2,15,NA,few,TGTGCCAGCAGCCCCCTAAAAAGGGGGAACTATGGCTACACCTTC,CASSPLKRGNYGYTF
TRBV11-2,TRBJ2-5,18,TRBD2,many,TGTGCCAGCAGCTTAGAGTTTTGGACTAGCGGGAGATTAGAGACCCAGTACTTC,CASSLEFWTSGRLETQYF
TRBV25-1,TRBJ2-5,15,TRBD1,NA,TGTGCCAGCAGTGAGCTCGGACAGGCCCAAGAGACCCAGTACTTC,CASSELGQAQETQYF
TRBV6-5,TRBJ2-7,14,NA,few,TGTGCCAGCAGTTACGCTTTAGGGGGCTACGAGCAGTACTTC,CASSYALGGYEQYF
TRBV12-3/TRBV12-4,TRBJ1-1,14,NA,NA,TGTGCCAGCAGTTATCGACACCTGAACACTGAAGCTTTCTTT,CASSYRHLNTEAFF
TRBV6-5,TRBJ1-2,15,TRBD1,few,TGTGCCAGCAGTTATCACAGGGGTTTTTCGGATGGCTACACCTTC,CASSYHRGFSDGYTF
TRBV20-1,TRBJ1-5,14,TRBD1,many,TGCAGTGCTTGGGGACAGGGGAGGGATCAGCCCCAGCATTTT,CSAWGQGRDQPQHF
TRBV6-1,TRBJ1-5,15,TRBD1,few,TGTGCCAGCAGACAGGGGGGAAGACAGAATCAGCCCCAGCATTTT,CASRQGGRQNQPQHF
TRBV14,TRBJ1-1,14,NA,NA,TGTGCCAGCAAAAGGGTATTCAATGGGAGTGAAGCTTTCTTT,CASKRVFNGSEAFF
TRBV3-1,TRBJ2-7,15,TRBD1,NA,TGTGCCAGCAGCCGACGTGGACAGGGTCCCGGCGAGCAGTACTTC,CASSRRGQGPGEQYF
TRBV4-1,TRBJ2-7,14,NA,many,TGCGCCAGCAGCCTCCAGAGGGGGGCCTACGAGCAGTACTTC,CASSLQRGAYEQYF
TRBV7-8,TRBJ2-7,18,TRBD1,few,TGTGCCAGCAGGCACAGAACAGGCGGGACAGGGGGTAAGCGCGAGCAGTACTTC,CASRHRTGGTGGKREQYF
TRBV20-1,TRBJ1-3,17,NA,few,TGCAGTGCTAGAGATTTAAACACCGGTGATGGGGGAAACACCATATATTTT,CSARDLNTGDGGNTIYF
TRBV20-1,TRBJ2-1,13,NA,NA,TGCAGTGAAAGTCCACCCCCAAACAATGAGCAGTTCTTC,CSESPPPNNEQFF
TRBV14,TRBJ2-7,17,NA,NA,TGTGCCAGCAGCCAAGGACCTCGACGGGGCCTACCCTACGAGCAGTACTTC,CASSQGPRRGLPYEQYF
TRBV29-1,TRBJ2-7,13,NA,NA,TGCAGCGTGACCCAGGGTTGGACCTACGAGCAGTACTTC,CSVTQGWTYEQYF